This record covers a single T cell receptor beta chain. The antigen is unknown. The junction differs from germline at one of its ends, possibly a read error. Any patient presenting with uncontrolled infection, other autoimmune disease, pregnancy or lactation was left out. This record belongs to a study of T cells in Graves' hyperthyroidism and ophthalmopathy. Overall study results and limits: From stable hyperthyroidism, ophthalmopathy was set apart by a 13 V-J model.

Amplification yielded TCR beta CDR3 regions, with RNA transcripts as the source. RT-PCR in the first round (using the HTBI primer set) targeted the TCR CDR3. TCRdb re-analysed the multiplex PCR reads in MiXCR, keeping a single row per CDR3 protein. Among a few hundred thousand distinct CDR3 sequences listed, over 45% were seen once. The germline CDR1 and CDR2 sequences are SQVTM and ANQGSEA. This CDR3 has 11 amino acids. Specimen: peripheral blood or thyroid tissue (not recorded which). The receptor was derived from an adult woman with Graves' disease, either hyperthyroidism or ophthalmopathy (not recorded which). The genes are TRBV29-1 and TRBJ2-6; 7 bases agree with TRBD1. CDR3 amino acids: CSAGQEHTEAF. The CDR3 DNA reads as TGCAGCGCTGGACAGGAGCACACTGAAGCTTTC.